This entry lists 15 T cell receptor beta chains sequenced from one sample in a study of blood T cell repertoires in COVID-19. TCRdb keeps only in-frame clones here, not all; method: immunoSEQ multiplex PCR. The data show under 200,000 clones, with 80% to 90% seen just once and approximately 11% held by the top ten. The material sequenced was peripheral blood. These receptor sequences come from a woman aged 60-75 years with COVID-19, enrolled during active disease.

The chain employs TRBV19 and TRBJ2-1; 11 bases agree with TRBD2. The V gene's germline CDR1 is LNHDA and CDR2 SQIVND (reference sequence). V dropped 5 bases and J dropped 7; count of bases not matched to a gene: 10. The CDR3 length is 16 residues. The CDR3 nucleotides read TGTGCCAGTAGTCTAGGACTAGCGGGCTCGGGGAATGAGCAGTTCTTC. It yields the protein CASSLGLAGSGNEQFF.

The chain employs TRBV5-1 and TRBJ2-7, with 10 bases fitting TRBD2. The V segment lost 0 bases and the J segment 4 bases; nucleotides outside the gene matches: 4. Looked up from germline, CDR1 is SGHRS and CDR2 is YFSETQ. The CDR3 runs to 15 residues. CDR3 coding DNA: TGCGCCAGCAGCTTGGCGACTAGCGGGCTTTACGAGCAGTACTTC. Encoded protein: CASSLATSGLYEQYF.

V gene TRBV4-3 combines with J gene TRBJ1-4, with 10 bases fitting TRBD1. Germline V gene sequence: CDR1 LGHNA, CDR2 YSLEER. The CDR3 consists of 18 residues. After removal of 3 bases from V and 6 bases from J, the junction contained 13 bases not matched to a gene. CDR3 sequence reads: CASSHVRGTGAMDEKLFF. For the CDR3, the DNA is TGCGCCAGCAGCCATGTTCGTGGGACAGGGGCAATGGATGAAAAACTGTTTTTT.

With respect to this clone: The same CDR3 also results from other DNA sequences found in this sample. The V gene is TRBV5-4, the J gene TRBJ1-6, with 10 bases that match TRBD1. Germline V gene data show CDR1 as SGHNT and CDR2 as YYREEE (reference sequence). The CDR3 is 14 residues long. With 2 bases clipped from V and 10 bases from J, the junction kept 3 bases outside the gene matches. The CDR3: CASSFGTGDSPLHF. The CDR3 nucleotides read TGTGCCAGCAGCTTTGGGACAGGGGACTCACCCCTCCACTTT. Together with reference TRBV5-4 and TRBJ1-6, the CDR3 gives the full variable domain: ETGVTQSPTHLIKTRGQQVTLRCSSQSGHNTVSWYQQALGQGPQFIFQYYREEENGRGNFPPRFSGLQFPNYSSELNVNALELDDSALYLCASSFGTGDSPLHFGNGTRLTVT.

The genes are TRBV7-2 and TRBJ1-2; TRBD1 matches 8 bases. The CDR3 sequence is 18 residues long. CDR1 and CDR2 from the germline V gene are SGHTA and FQGNSA. V lost 6 bases, J lost 1 base, and 16 bases stayed unmatched. The CDR3 DNA is TGTGCCAGCAGTCCACAATCGACAGGGGTCTCCTTTAACTATGGCTACACCTTC. Encoded protein: CASSPQSTGVSFNYGYTF.

The chain links TRBV7-2 to TRBJ2-2; D not certain. CDR1 and CDR2 (germline): SGHTA, FQGNSA. The CDR3 consists of 12 residues. The V end was cut by 4 bases, the J end by 5 bases, with 5 bases between. CDR3 nucleotide sequence: TGTGCCAGCAGCTATATTACCGGGGAGCTGTTTTTT. Translation gives CASSYITGELFF.

This chain uses TRBV14 with TRBJ1-2; D not resolved. Trimming removed 2 bases from V and 4 bases from J, with 8 bases in between. Per the germline V gene, CDR1 is SGHDN and CDR2 is FVKESK. This CDR3 has 13 residues. The CDR3 region is CASSQYNSYGYTF. CDR3 coding DNA: TGTGCCAGCAGCCAATATAACAGCTATGGCTACACCTTC.

The chain recombines TRBV7-2 with TRBJ2-7; D remains ambiguous. V lost 0 bases to trimming and J lost 2 bases, with 5 bases between them. The CDR3 covers 13 residues. Germline assignment: CDR1 SGHTA and CDR2 FQGNSA. CDR3 sequence (DNA): TGTGCCAGCAGCTTAGCCAAAACCTACGAGCAGTACTTC. It encodes CASSLAKTYEQYF.

The chain uses TRBV28 and TRBJ1-2; TRBD1 agrees at 7 bases. V lost 6 bases, J lost 8 bases, and 12 bases stayed unmatched. The germline gives CDR1 MDHEN, CDR2 SYDVKM. The CDR3 runs 14 residues. The CDR3 spells CASSLLYRGGGYTF. For the CDR3, the DNA is TGTGCCAGCAGCTTACTTTACAGGGGCGGAGGCTACACCTTC.

The genes are TRBV11-2 and TRBJ1-4, with D uncertain. The CDR3 runs to 14 residues. The germline V gene encodes CDR1 SGHAT and CDR2 FQNNGV. Deletions cut 0 bases from V and 11 bases from J, with 13 bases between. DNA for the CDR3: TGTGCCAGCAGCTTAGAACGGACTGGGATCAAACTGTTTTTT. Protein product: CASSLERTGIKLFF.

This chain uses TRBV6-5 with TRBJ2-3; D unresolved. V was trimmed by 6 bases and J by 2 bases, leaving 6 bases between them. This CDR3 has 12 residues. Germline lookup yields CDR1 MNHEY and CDR2 SVGAGI. CDR3 protein: CASRSVTDTQYF. The CDR3 DNA is TGTGCCAGCAGGTCGGTCACAGATACGCAGTATTTT.

CDR3 in amino acids: CASCFGGPYEQYF. The DNA of the CDR3 is TGTGCCAGCTGCTTTGGAGGGCCCTACGAGCAGTACTTC. The J gene is TRBJ2-7, the V gene TRBV12-3 or TRBV12-4; D perhaps matches TRBD2 (6 bases). The CDR3 totals 13 residues. V dropped 8 bases and J dropped 2 bases, with 13 bases sitting between them.

V is TRBV27 and J is TRBJ1-5; D gene ambiguous. Trimming pared 9 bases from V and 1 base from J, leaving 13 bases between. The length of the CDR3 is 14 residues. CDR1 is MNHEY, CDR2 SMNVEV, per germline (reference sequence). The CDR3 sequence: CASQSPGSNQPQHF. The CDR3 nucleotides are TGTGCCAGTCAAAGTCCAGGAAGCAATCAGCCCCAGCATTTT.

The chain couples TRBV12-5 to TRBJ2-5; the D is unclear. This CDR3 is built from 11 residues. The germline gives CDR1 LGHNT, CDR2 FRNRAP. V dropped 0 bases and J dropped 8 bases, with 4 bases sitting between them. CDR3 in amino acids: CASGLVLTQYF. The DNA for the CDR3 is TGTGCTAGTGGTTTGGTACTAACCCAGTACTTC.

This chain links TRBV10-3 with TRBJ1-2, with D unresolved. The CDR3 loop spans 12 amino acids. V was clipped by 6 bases and J by 4 bases, with 9 bases between them. Germline CDR1 reads ENHRY; CDR2 reads SYGVKD. As DNA, the CDR3 is TGTGCCATCAGGGACTCCCTCTATGGCTACACCTTC. Translated: CAIRDSLYGYTF.